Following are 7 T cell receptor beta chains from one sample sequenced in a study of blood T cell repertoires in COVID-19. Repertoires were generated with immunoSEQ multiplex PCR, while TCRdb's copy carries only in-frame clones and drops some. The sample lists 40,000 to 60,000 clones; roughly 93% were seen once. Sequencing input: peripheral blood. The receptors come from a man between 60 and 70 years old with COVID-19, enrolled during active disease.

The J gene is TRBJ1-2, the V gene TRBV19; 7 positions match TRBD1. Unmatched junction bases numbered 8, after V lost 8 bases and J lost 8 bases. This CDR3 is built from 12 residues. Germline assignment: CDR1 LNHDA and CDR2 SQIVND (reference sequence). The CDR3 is CASRQGFYGYTF. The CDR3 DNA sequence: TGTGCCAGTCGACAGGGTTTTTACGGCTACACCTTC.

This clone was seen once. CDR3 protein: CSASISGAGGDEQFF. In DNA form, the CDR3 reads TGCAGTGCTAGTATTAGCGGGGCGGGAGGGGATGAGCAGTTCTTC. The chain couples TRBV20-1 to TRBJ2-1; TRBD2 matches 9 bases. V dropped 3 bases and J dropped 8; count of bases not matched to a gene: 11. This CDR3 region has 15 residues. The germline gives CDR1 DFQATT, CDR2 SNEGSKA (reference sequence).

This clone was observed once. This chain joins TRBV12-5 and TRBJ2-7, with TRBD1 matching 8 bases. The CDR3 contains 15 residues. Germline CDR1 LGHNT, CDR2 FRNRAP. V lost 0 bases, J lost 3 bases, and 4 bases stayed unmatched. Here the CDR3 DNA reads TGTGCTAGTGGTTTGGTACAGGGGGGTGGCTACGAGCAGTACTTC. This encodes CASGLVQGGGYEQYF.

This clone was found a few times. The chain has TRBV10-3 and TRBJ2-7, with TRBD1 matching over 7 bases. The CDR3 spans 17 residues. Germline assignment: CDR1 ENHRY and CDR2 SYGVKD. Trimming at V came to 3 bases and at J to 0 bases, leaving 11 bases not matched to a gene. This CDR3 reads CAISEFLSAGGSYEQYF. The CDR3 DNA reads TGTGCCATCAGTGAATTTCTTTCGGCAGGGGGCTCCTACGAGCAGTACTTC.

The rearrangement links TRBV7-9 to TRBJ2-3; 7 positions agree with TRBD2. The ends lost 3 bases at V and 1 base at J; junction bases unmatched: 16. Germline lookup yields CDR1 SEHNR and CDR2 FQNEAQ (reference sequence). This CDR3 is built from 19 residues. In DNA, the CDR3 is TGTGCCAGCAGCTTCGACCCGGGACTACCTCTGCCTGGCACAGATACGCAGTATTTT. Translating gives CASSFDPGLPLPGTDTQYF.

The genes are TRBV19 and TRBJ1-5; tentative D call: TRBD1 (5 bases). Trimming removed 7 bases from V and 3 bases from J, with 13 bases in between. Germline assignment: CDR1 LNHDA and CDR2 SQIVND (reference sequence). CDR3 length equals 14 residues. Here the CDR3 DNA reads TGTGCCAGTACCGTGGGGCGTTTCAATCAGCCCCAGCATTTT. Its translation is CASTVGRFNQPQHF. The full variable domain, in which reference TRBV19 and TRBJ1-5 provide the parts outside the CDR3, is DGGITQSPKYLFRKEGQNVTLSCEQNLNHDAMYWYRQDPGQGLRLIYYSQIVNDFQKGDIAEGYSVSREKKESFPLTVTSAQKNPTAFYLCASTVGRFNQPQHFGDGTRLSIL.

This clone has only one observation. The CDR3 DNA reads TGTGCCAGCAGCCAAGAAGGGGGGGACTCCTCCACAGATACGCAGTATTTT. It yields the protein CASSQEGGDSSTDTQYF. V and J are TRBV4-2 and TRBJ2-3, with D maybe TRBD2 (7 bases). V dropped 0 bases and J dropped 2 bases, with 15 bases sitting between them. CDR1 and CDR2 from the germline V gene are LGHNA and YNFKEQ. The CDR3 extends over 17 amino acids.